This T cell receptor beta chain was sequenced for a study of cytomegalovirus exposure and HLA in healthy donors. Study outcomes and limitations: The authors later linked a missense DCLRE1C variant to TCR beta V- and J-gene trimming. Serostatus for CMV was the only available immune exposure information.

Concerning this clone: The antigen is unknown.

Trimming took 4 bases from V and 2 from J; bases not matched to a gene: 4. Per the germline V gene, CDR1 is SGHRS and CDR2 is YFSETQ. This CDR3 comprises 16 residues. Both 60 Vbeta primers and 13 Jbeta primers went into the PCR. The protocol was immunoSEQ multiplex PCR, while the TCRdb copy is restricted to in-frame clones and leaves out a portion. The data show around 53,000 clones, around 80% seen once. The specimen was PBMCs. The clonotype originates from a man in his forties or fifties in good health and CMV-seronegative. J is TRBJ2-7 and V is TRBV5-1; TRBD2 matches 15 bases. CDR3 loop: CASSIRTSGGAYEQYF. CDR3 in DNA: TGCGCCAGCAGCATTCGGACTAGCGGGGGGGCCTACGAGCAGTACTTC.